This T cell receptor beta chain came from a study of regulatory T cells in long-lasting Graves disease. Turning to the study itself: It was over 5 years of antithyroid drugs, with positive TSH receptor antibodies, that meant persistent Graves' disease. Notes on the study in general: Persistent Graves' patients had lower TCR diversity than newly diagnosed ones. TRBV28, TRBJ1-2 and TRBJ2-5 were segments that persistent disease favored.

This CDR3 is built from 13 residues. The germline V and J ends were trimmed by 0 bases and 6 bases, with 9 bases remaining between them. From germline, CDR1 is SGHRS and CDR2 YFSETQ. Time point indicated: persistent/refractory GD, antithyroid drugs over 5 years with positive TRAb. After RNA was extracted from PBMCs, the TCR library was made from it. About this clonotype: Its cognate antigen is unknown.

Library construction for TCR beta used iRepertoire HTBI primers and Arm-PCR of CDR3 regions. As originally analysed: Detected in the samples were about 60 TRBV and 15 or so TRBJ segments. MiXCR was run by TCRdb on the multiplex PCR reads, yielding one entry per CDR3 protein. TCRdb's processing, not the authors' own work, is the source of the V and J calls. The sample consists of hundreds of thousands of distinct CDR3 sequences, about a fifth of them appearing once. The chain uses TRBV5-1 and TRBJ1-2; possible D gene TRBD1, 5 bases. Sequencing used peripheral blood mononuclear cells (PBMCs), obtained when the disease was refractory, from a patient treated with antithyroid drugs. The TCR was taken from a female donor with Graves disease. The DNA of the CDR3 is TGCGCCAGCAGCTTGGTAGGGGAGGATGGCTACACCTTC. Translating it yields CASSLVGEDGYTF.